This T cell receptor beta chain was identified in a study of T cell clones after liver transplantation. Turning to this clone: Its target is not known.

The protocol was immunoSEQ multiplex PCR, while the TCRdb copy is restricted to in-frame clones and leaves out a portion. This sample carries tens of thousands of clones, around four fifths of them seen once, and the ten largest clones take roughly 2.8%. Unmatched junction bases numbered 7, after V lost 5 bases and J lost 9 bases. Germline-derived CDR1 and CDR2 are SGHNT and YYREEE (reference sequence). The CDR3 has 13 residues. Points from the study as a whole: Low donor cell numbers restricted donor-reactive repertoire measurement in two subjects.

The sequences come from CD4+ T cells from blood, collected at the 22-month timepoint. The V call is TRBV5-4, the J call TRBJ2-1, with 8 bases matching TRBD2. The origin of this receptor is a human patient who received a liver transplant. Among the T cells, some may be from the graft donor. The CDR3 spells CASRVAGRPEQFF. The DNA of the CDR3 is TGTGCCAGCAGGGTAGCGGGGCGTCCTGAGCAGTTCTTC.